These 8 T cell receptor beta chains share one sample of origin, sequenced in a study of cytotoxic CD8 clonotypes in ibrutinib-treated CLL. Sequencing used immunoSEQ multiplex PCR; TCRdb keeps in-frame clones, though not all of them. The table lists a few hundred thousand clones, 70% of them singletons. Source: PBMCs, taken after 24 months of ibrutinib treatment. The origin of the receptors is a human donor with chronic lymphocytic leukemia.

V is TRBV29-1 and J is TRBJ2-1, with 9 bases identical to TRBD1. CDR3 length equals 13 residues. Germline assignment: CDR1 SQVTM and CDR2 ANQGSEA. The V and J ends lost 4 bases and 6 bases, in that order; junction bases with no gene match: 4. Here the CDR3 DNA reads TGCAGCGTTGCCGGACAGGGGATCAATGAGCAGTTCTTC. It yields the protein CSVAGQGINEQFF.

V usage is TRBV11-2 and J usage is TRBJ1-3, with 7 bases lining up with TRBD1. Germline assignment: CDR1 SGHAT and CDR2 FQNNGV. V shed 5 bases, J shed 5 bases, and the junction held 3 bases outside the gene matches. The CDR3 is 13 amino acids. The CDR3, as DNA: TGTGCCAGCAGCCCAGGGGGGAGAAACACCATATATTTT. Translation: CASSPGGRNTIYF.

V is TRBV28 and J is TRBJ2-2; no clear D. The CDR3 runs to 16 residues. V lost 2 bases and J lost 4, with 14 bases in between. Germline CDR1 and CDR2: MDHEN and SYDVKM. The CDR3 region has the DNA TGTGCCAGCAGTTTAGCTGGGCAGGCGCGCACCGGGGAGCTGTTTTTT. It is translated as CASSLAGQARTGELFF.

The V and J genes are TRBV7-2 and TRBJ2-2; 11 nucleotides line up with TRBD1. J lost 6 bases, V lost 4 bases, and 7 bases had no gene match. The V gene's germline CDR1 is SGHTA and CDR2 FQGNSA. The CDR3 length is 16 residues. The CDR3 here is CASSWVPGQGAGELFF. The CDR3 DNA reads TGTGCCAGCAGCTGGGTCCCGGGACAGGGGGCCGGGGAGCTGTTTTTT.

The CDR3 DNA is TGTGCCAGCTCACCATCGGACGGGACACCCACCGGGGAGCTGTTTTTT. Protein: CASSPSDGTPTGELFF. V and J are TRBV18 and TRBJ2-2, with D possibly matching TRBD1 (6 bases). Between the trimmed V and J ends, which lost 2 bases and 4 bases, there was a span of 14 bases. CDR1 KGHSH and CDR2 LQKENI come from the germline V gene. This CDR3 has 16 residues.

This chain uses TRBV4-3 with TRBJ1-1; D not certain. This CDR3 has 15 amino acids. Per the germline V gene, CDR1 is LGHNA and CDR2 is YSLEER. Trimming left V 2 bases short and J 1 base short, with 11 bases between. The CDR3 coding sequence is TGCGCCAGCAGCCAAACCCCGGTTGCGAACACTGAAGCTTTCTTT. It translates to CASSQTPVANTEAFF.

CDR3 coding DNA: TGTGCCAGCAGTGAATCTCGCAGGGGAGGCGAGCAGTTCTTC. Amino acids: CASSESRRGGEQFF. This chain connects TRBV2 to TRBJ2-1; D is perhaps TRBD1 or TRBD2 (6 bases each). Trimming stripped 2 bases from V and 10 bases from J, with 15 bases between. This CDR3 region has 14 residues. The V gene's germline CDR1 is SNHLY and CDR2 FYNNEI.

The V and J genes are TRBV30 and TRBJ2-1, with D unresolved. Germline CDR1 reads GTSNPN; CDR2 reads SVGIG (reference sequence). V was trimmed by 5 bases and J by 2 bases, leaving 10 bases between them. The CDR3 covers 13 residues. The CDR3 nucleotides are TGTGCCTGGTCCAAAGGGACCTACAATGAGCAGTTCTTC. Translation gives CAWSKGTYNEQFF.